This entry lists 10 T cell receptor beta chains sequenced from one sample in a study of regulatory T cells in long-lasting Graves disease. As to time point: newly diagnosed GD, antithyroid drugs for less than 3 months. From RNA extracted from PBMCs, the TCR library was made. Arm-PCR of CDR3 regions and iRepertoire HTBI primers were the basis on which TCR beta libraries were built. TCRdb fed the multiplex PCR reads into MiXCR, producing one record per CDR3 protein. The data show about 470,000 distinct CDR3 sequences, about 15% seen once. Another study also made use of these data, one on T cells in Graves' hyperthyroidism and ophthalmopathy.

This specimen consisted of peripheral blood mononuclear cells (PBMCs), obtained at new diagnosis, from a patient treated with antithyroid drugs. These receptors came from a young woman with Graves disease.

This clonotype was recorded at least ten times. The J gene is TRBJ1-2, the V gene TRBV12-3 or TRBV12-4; D is ambiguous. The CDR3 consists of 12 residues. The V end lost 7 bases, the J end lost 1 base, and 7 bases lay between the germline ends. CDR3 DNA sequence: TGTGCCAGCATCGACCGTAACTATGGCTACACCTTC. Translation: CASIDRNYGYTF.

This rearrangement joins TRBV25-1 to TRBJ1-6; TRBD1 matches 8 bases. With 5 bases clipped from V and 10 bases from J, the junction kept 10 bases outside the gene matches. The CDR3 is 15 residues long. CDR1 MGHDK and CDR2 SYGVNS come from the germline V gene. CDR3 in amino acids: CASSQTDRGSSPLHF. The CDR3, as DNA: TGTGCCAGCAGTCAAACTGACAGGGGCAGCTCACCCCTCCACTTT. Looking up the rest from reference TRBV25-1 and TRBJ1-6 gives the full variable domain: EADIYQTPRYLVIGTGKKITLECSQTMGHDKMYWYQQDPGMELHLIHYSYGVNSTEKGDLSSESTVSRIRTEHFPLTLESARPSHTSQYLCASSQTDRGSSPLHFGNGTRLTVT.

The sample holds many counts of this clonotype. This chain links TRBV15 with TRBJ2-1; D not resolved. Germline V gene sequence: CDR1 LNHNV, CDR2 YYDKDF (reference sequence). The CDR3 runs to 15 residues. V lost 0 bases and J lost 9, with 15 bases in between. CDR3 DNA sequence: TGTGCCACCAGCAGAGATCCGGCTAGATCAGTTGAGCAGTTCTTC. Encoded protein: CATSRDPARSVEQFF.

The table lists this clonotype with many counts. The chain is built from TRBV2 and TRBJ2-7; weak D call: TRBD2 (6 bases). Germline V gene sequence: CDR1 SNHLY, CDR2 FYNNEI. CDR3 length equals 14 residues. The V and J ends lost 4 bases and 6 bases respectively, with 16 bases between them. This chain's CDR3 is CASSARRARSEQYF. Written as DNA, the CDR3 is TGTGCCAGCAGTGCCCGGAGGGCCAGGAGCGAGCAGTACTTC. Complete variable domain (other parts from reference TRBV2 and TRBJ2-7): EPEVTQTPSHQVTQMGQEVILRCVPISNHLYFYWYRQILGQKVEFLVSFYNNEISEKSEIFDDQFSVERPDGSNFTLKIRSTKLEDSAMYFCASSARRARSEQYFGPGTRLTVT.

The J gene is TRBJ2-3, the V gene TRBV27, with D tentatively TRBD1 or TRBD2 (5 bases each). Germline CDR1 reads MNHEY; CDR2 reads SMNVEV (reference sequence). Trimming pared 6 bases from V and 5 bases from J, leaving 18 bases between. This CDR3 spans 15 amino acids. This CDR3 reads CASRGLGSYKDTQYF. The CDR3 coding sequence is TGTGCCAGCAGGGGGCTAGGGAGCTACAAAGATACGCAGTATTTT.

This clonotype was found many times. The rearrangement links TRBV29-1 to TRBJ1-5, with a weak D call TRBD1 (5 bases). Germline V gene data show CDR1 as SQVTM and CDR2 as ANQGSEA. The CDR3 runs to 14 residues. Trimming took off 5 bases at V and 5 bases at J, with 16 bases between the two ends. CDR3 loop: CSVKATGPDQPQHF. The CDR3 coding sequence is TGCAGCGTTAAAGCCACAGGACCCGATCAGCCCCAGCATTTT.

About this clonotype: This may be a read error, as it is one base from a much larger clone. The chain carries TRBV20-1 and TRBJ2-3, with TRBD2 identical over 11 bases. The CDR3 totals 15 residues. Germline V CDR1 and CDR2: DFQATT, SNEGSKA (reference sequence). DNA for the CDR3: TGCAGTGCTAGAAGGACTAGCGGGTTCACAGATACGCGGTATTTT. It translates to CSARRTSGFTDTRYF.

This clonotype was counted ten times or more. The V and J genes are TRBV19 and TRBJ2-7; TRBD1 aligns across 8 bases. J was trimmed by 5 bases and V by 5 bases; bases with no gene match: 11. The germline CDR1 and CDR2 sequences are LNHDA and SQIVND (reference sequence). The CDR3 consists of 15 residues. The CDR3 loop is CASSLSQDRAHEQYF. DNA for the CDR3: TGTGCCAGTAGTCTCAGCCAGGACAGGGCCCACGAGCAGTACTTC.

This clonotype was recorded at least ten times. V usage is TRBV6-2 or TRBV6-3 and J usage is TRBJ2-7; D is perhaps TRBD2 (5 bases). CDR1 MNHEY and CDR2 SVGEGT come from the germline V gene. V lost 10 bases, J lost 2 bases, and 21 bases lay in between. This CDR3 comprises 15 residues. CDR3 loop: CATKLSEVSTYEQYF. For the CDR3, the DNA is TGTGCCACAAAGTTATCGGAGGTTTCAACCTACGAGCAGTACTTC.

This clonotype came up a few times. The CDR3 DNA is TGCGCCAGCAGCCAGCGTGGGGGCTCGGGTCAGCCCCAGCATTTT. It specifies CASSQRGGSGQPQHF. The chain couples TRBV4-1 to TRBJ1-5; the D gene is possibly TRBD1 (6 bases). From germline, CDR1 is MGHRA and CDR2 YSYEKL. The CDR3 contains 15 residues. V shed 3 bases and J shed 6 bases, with 15 bases lying between them.